The 7 T cell receptor beta chains listed next were all sequenced from one sample in a study of blood T cell repertoires in COVID-19. Method: immunoSEQ multiplex PCR; TCRdb's copy keeps in-frame clones and lacks some. The table has around 150,000 clones, approximately 80% seen once. The sequenced sample consisted of PBMCs or T cells enriched from blood (not recorded which). The receptors were sampled from a man aged 70 or older who had been exposed to COVID-19.

The chain links TRBV21-1 to TRBJ2-7; the listed D gene, TRBD1, was not tested against the DNA. TRBV21-1 is labeled a pseudogene. The CDR3 runs 18 residues. DNA of the CDR3: TGTGCCAGCAGCAAGTCCCGGCAAAGGACAGACCCAACCTACGAGCAGTACTTC. Its protein is CASSKSRQRTDPTYEQYF.

This sequence joins TRBV7-2 and TRBJ2-6, with 8 bases lining up with TRBD2. The CDR3 loop spans 17 amino acids. The J segment lost 0 bases and the V segment lost 5 bases, leaving 6 bases of the junction unmatched. Germline-derived CDR1 and CDR2 are SGHTA and FQGNSA. CDR3 sequence (DNA): TGTGCCAGCAGCCCGGGGGGGGCACTCTCTGGGGCCAACGTCCTGACTTTC. Translating gives CASSPGGALSGANVLTF.

This clone appeared a single time. The rearrangement uses TRBV5-8 and TRBJ1-3; D perhaps matches TRBD1 (6 bases). CDR3 length: 15 amino acids. The V end was cut by 5 bases, the J end by 0 bases, with 12 bases between. The V gene's germline CDR1 is SGHTS and CDR2 YDEGEE. In nucleotides, the CDR3 is TGTGCCAGCAGTCCGGGACAACTCTCTGGAAACACCATATATTTT. Amino acid sequence: CASSPGQLSGNTIYF.

J is TRBJ2-5 and V is TRBV19; the match to TRBD2 covers 9 bases. Germline V gene sequence: CDR1 LNHDA, CDR2 SQIVND (reference sequence). The length of the CDR3 is 14 residues. V was clipped by 6 bases and J by 1 base; unmatched bases: 3. The CDR3 protein is CASRLTSGQETQYF. CDR3 bases: TGTGCCAGTAGATTGACTAGCGGCCAAGAGACCCAGTACTTC.

The chain employs TRBV28 and TRBJ2-5, with 7 nucleotides matching TRBD1. The CDR3 sequence is 13 residues long. The germline CDR1 and CDR2 sequences are MDHEN and SYDVKM. J gave up 4 bases and V 4 bases, and 3 bases lay outside the gene matches. The CDR3 coding sequence is TGTGCCAGCAGTTCCGGACAGGCAGAGACCCAGTACTTC. This translates into CASSSGQAETQYF.

The chain couples TRBV21-1 to TRBJ2-4; the table's TRBD2 call for D was not verified on the DNA. TRBV21-1 is a pseudogene. The CDR3 covers 13 residues. The CDR3 DNA is TGTGCCAGCAGCTCCCTAGCCAAAAACATTCAGTACTTC. The encoded protein is CASSSLAKNIQYF.

This sequence joins TRBV7-8 and TRBJ1-6, with 8 positions matching TRBD1. Germline trimming cut 5 bases from V and 10 bases from J; bases unmatched to any gene: 13. Per the germline V gene, CDR1 is SGHVS and CDR2 is FQNEAQ. This CDR3 is 16 amino acids long. CDR3: CASSLLSDRGESPLHF. CDR3 nucleotide sequence: TGTGCCAGCAGCCTTCTGTCTGACAGGGGAGAATCACCCCTCCACTTT.